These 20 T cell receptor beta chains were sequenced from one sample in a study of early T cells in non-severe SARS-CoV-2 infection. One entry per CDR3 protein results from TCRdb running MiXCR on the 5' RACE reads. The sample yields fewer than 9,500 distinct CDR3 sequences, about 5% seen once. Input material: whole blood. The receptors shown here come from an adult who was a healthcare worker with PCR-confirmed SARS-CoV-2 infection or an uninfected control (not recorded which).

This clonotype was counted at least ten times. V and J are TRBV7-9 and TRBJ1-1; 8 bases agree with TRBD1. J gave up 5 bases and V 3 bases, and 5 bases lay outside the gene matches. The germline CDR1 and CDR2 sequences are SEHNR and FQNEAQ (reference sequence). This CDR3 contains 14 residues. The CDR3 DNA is TGTGCCAGCAGCTTTCAGGGGGCGCGAACTGAAGCTTTCTTT. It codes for CASSFQGARTEAFF.

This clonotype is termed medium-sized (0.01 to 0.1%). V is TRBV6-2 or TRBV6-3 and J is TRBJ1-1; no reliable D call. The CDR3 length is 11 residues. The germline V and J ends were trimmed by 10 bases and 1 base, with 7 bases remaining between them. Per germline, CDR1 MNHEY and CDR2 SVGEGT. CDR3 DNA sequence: TGTGCCACCGGACGGAACACTGAAGCTTTCTTT. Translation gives CATGRNTEAFF.

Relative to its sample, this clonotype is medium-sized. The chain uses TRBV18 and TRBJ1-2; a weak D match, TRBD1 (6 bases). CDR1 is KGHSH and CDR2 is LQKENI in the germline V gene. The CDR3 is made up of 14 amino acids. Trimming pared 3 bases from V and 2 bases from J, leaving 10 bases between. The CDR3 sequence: CASSPGGQNYGYTF. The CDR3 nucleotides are TGTGCCAGCTCACCCGGGGGGCAGAACTATGGCTACACCTTC.

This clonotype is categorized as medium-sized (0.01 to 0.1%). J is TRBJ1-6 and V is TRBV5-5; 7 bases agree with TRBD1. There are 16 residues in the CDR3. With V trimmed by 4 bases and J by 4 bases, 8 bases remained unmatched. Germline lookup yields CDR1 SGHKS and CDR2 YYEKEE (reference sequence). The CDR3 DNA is TGTGCCAGCAGCCCCCAGATGACAGGGTATAATTCACCCCTCCACTTT. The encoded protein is CASSPQMTGYNSPLHF.

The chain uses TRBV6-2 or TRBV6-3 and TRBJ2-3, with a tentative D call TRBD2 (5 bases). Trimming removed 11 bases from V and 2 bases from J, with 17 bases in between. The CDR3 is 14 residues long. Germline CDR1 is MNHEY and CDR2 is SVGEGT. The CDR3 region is CASKQRQATDTQYF. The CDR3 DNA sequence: TGTGCCTCAAAGCAGCGGCAGGCCACAGATACGCAGTATTTT.

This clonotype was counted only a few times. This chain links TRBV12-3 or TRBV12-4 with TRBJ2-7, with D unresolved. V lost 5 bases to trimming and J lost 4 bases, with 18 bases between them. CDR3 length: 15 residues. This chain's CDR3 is CASSTVLVADYEQYF. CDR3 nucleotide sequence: TGTGCCAGCAGTACGGTTCTGGTAGCAGATTACGAGCAGTACTTC.

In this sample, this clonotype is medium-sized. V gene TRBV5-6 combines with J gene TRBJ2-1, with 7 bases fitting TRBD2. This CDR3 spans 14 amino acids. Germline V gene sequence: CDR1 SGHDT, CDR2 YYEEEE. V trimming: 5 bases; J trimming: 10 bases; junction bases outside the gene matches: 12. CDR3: CASSLISGRWEQFF. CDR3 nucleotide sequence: TGTGCCAGCAGTTTGATTAGCGGGCGGTGGGAGCAGTTCTTC. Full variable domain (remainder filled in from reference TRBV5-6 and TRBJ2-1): DAGVTQSPTHLIKTRGQQVTLRCSPKSGHDTVSWYQQALGQGPQFIFQYYEEEERQRGNFPDRFSGHQFPNYSSELNVNALLLGDSALYLCASSLISGRWEQFFGPGTRLTVL.

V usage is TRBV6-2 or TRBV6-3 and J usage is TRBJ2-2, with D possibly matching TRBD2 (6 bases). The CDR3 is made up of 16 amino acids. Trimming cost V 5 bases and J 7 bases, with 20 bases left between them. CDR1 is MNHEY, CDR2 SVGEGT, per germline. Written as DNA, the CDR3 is TGTGCCAGCAGTCCACAACGAAGACTAGGCGTCGGGGAGCTGTTTTTT. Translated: CASSPQRRLGVGELFF.

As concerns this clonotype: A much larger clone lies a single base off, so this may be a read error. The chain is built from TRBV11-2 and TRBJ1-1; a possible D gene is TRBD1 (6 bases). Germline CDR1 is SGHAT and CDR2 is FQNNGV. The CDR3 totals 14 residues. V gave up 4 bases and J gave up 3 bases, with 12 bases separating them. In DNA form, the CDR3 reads TGTGCCAGCAGCTCTCAGACAGGCCACACTGAAGCTTTCTTT. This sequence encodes CASSSQTGHTEAFF.

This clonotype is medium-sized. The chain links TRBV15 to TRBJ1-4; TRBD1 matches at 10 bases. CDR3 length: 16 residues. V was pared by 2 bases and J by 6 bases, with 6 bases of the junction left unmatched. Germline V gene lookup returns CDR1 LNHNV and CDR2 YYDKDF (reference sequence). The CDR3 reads CATSRNAGTGDEKLFF. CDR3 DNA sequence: TGTGCCACCAGCAGAAACGCCGGGACAGGGGATGAAAAACTGTTTTTT.

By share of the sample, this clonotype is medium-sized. The CDR3 DNA is TGTGCCAGCACCCGGACTAGCGGGAGGGTCGGGGTGGCCAAAAACATTCAGTACTTC. It encodes CASTRTSGRVGVAKNIQYF. The V call is TRBV6-2 or TRBV6-3, the J call TRBJ2-4; TRBD2 matches at 15 bases. CDR3 length equals 19 residues. Germline values: CDR1 MNHEY, CDR2 SVGEGT. V lost 7 bases to trimming and J lost 1 base; unmatched junction nucleotides: 11.

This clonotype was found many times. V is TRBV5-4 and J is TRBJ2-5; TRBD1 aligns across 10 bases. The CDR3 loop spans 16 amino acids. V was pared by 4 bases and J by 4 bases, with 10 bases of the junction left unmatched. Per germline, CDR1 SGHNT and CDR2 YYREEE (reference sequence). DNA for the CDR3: TGTGCCAGCAGCCCCTTGGGACAGGGGAACGGAGAGACCCAGTACTTC. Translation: CASSPLGQGNGETQYF.

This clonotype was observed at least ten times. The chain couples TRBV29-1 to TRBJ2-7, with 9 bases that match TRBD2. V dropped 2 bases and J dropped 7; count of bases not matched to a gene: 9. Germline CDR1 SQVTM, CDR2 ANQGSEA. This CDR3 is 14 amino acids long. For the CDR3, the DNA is TGCAGCGTTGAAAAGCTAGCGGGGTTCGGAGAGCAGTACTTC. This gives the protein CSVEKLAGFGEQYF.

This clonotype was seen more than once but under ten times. CDR3 coding DNA: TGTGCCACCGGAGGACATCCGAACACCGGGGAGCTGTTTTTT. It yields the protein CATGGHPNTGELFF. The chain is built from TRBV24-1 and TRBJ2-2, with D perhaps being TRBD1 or TRBD2 (5 bases each). Germline V lookup: CDR1 KGHDR, CDR2 SFDVKD. Trimming stripped 9 bases from V and 0 bases from J, with 10 bases between. The CDR3 extends over 14 amino acids.

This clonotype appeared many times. CDR3 bases: TGTGCCAGCAGCTGGGGGACAGGACTAGCCAAAAACATTCAGTACTTC. Amino acid sequence: CASSWGTGLAKNIQYF. The chain recombines TRBV7-2 with TRBJ2-4, with TRBD1 matching 8 bases. V was pared by 4 bases and J by 0 bases, with 5 bases of the junction left unmatched. The CDR3 has 16 residues. Germline V gives CDR1 SGHTA, CDR2 FQGNSA.

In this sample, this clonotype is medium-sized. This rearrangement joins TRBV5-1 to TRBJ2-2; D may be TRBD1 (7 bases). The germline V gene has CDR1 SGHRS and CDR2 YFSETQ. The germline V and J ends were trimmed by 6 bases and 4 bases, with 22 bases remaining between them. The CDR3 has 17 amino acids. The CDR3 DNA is TGCGCCAGCAACCCGGGACAGCGGGCGCGAGGCACCGGGGAGCTGTTTTTT. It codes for CASNPGQRARGTGELFF. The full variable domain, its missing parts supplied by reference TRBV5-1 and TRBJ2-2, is KAGVTQTPRYLIKTRGQQVTLSCSPISGHRSVSWYQQTPGQGLQFLFEYFSETQRNKGNFPGRFSGRQFSNSRSEMNVSTLELGDSALYLCASNPGQRARGTGELFFGEGSRLTVL.

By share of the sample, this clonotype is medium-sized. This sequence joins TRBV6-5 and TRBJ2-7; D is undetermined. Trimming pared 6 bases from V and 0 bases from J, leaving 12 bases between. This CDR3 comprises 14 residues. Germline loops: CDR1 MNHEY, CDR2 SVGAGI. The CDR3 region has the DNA TGTGCCAGCAGGCTGGACCCACCCTCCTACGAGCAGTACTTC. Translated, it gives CASRLDPPSYEQYF.

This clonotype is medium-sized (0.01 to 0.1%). The CDR3 DNA is TGTGCCAGTAGTCCGCACGCGGAGAGGGGAGAGACCCAGTACTTC. The encoded protein is CASSPHAERGETQYF. The chain employs TRBV19 and TRBJ2-5, with D perhaps assigned TRBD1 or TRBD2 (5 bases each). The CDR3 loop spans 15 amino acids. Germline CDR1 LNHDA, CDR2 SQIVND (reference sequence). V lost 5 bases to trimming and J lost 4 bases, with 17 bases between them. The variable domain in full, with the rest retrieved from reference TRBV19 and TRBJ2-5, is DGGITQSPKYLFRKEGQNVTLSCEQNLNHDAMYWYRQDPGQGLRLIYYSQIVNDFQKGDIAEGYSVSREKKESFPLTVTSAQKNPTAFYLCASSPHAERGETQYFGPGTRLLVL.

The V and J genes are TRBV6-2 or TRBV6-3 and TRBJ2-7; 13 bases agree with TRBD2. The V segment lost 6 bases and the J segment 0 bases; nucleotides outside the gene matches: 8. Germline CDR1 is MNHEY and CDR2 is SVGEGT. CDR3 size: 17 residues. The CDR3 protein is CASRARGLAGSSYEQYV. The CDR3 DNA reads TGTGCCAGCAGGGCCCGGGGACTAGCGGGAAGCTCCTACGAGCAGTACGTC.

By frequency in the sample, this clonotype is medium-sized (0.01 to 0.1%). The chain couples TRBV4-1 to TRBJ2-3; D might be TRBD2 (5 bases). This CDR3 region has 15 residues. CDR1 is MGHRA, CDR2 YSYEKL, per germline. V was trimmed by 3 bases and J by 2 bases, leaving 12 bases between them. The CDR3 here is CASSHPSGNTDTQYF. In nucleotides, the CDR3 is TGCGCCAGCAGCCACCCTTCGGGGAACACAGATACGCAGTATTTT.